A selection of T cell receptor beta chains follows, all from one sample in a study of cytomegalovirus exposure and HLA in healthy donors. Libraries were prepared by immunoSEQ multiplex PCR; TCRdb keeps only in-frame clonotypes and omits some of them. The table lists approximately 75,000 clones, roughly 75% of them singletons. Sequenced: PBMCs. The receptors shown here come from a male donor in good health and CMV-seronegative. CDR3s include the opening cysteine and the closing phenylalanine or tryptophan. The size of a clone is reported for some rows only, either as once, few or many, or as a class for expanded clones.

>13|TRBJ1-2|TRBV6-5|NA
CASSYEYRSGYTF
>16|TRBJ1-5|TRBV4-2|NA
CASSQRDRDSNQPQNF
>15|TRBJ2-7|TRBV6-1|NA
CASSVGQATIYEQYF
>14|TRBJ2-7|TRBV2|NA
CASSSGQGRNEQYF
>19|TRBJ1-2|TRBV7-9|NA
CASSFLLGDRGPKPGGYTF
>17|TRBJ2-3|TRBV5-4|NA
CASSPRLAGTSTDTQYF
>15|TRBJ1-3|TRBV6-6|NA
CASSRGQGTGNTIYF
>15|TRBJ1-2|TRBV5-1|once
CASSLPADSLYGYTF
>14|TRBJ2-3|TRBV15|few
CATSPRTSADTQYF
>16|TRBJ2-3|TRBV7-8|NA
CASSLRDRGGTDTQYF
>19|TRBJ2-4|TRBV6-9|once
CARTRIHRTGDLAKNIQYF
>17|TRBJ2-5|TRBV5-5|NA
CASRTQSIAANQETQYF
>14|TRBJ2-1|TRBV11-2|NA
CASSLVGTPDEQFF
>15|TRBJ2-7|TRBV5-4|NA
CASSPLGGLTYEQYF
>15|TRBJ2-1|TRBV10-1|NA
CASSDLAGERDEQFF
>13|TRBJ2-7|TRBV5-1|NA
CASSLNRGYEQYF
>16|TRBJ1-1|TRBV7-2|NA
CASSLGGGRGAGEAFF
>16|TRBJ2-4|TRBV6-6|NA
CASSYSLQGVGDIQYF
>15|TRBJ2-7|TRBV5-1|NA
CASSLQGHGSSEQYF
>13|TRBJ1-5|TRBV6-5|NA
CASSPGQGKPQHF
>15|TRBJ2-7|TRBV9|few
CASSVAGTGVNEQYF
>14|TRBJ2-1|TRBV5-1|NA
CASSPYGQFNEQFF
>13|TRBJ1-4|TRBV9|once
CASSETGREKLFF
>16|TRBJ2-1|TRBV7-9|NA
CASSPRTSGGNNEQFF
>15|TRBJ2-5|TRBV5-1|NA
CASSLGPQGQETQYF
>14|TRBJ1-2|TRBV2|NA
CASRPGTGASGYTF
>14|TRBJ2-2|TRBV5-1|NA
CASSWGRGAGELFF
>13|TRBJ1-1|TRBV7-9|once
CASSLLGGTEAFF
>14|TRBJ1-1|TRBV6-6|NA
CASSYDRRGTEAFF
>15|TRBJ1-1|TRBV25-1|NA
CASSEYSDLNTEAFF
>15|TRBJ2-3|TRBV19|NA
CATSMGQGDTDTQYF
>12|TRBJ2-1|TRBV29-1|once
CSVLRSHNEQFF
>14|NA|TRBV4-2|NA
CASSPPGQIYEQYF
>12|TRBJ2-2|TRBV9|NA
CASSVAGGELFF
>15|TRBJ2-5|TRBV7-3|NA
CASSLGTSGQGGQYF
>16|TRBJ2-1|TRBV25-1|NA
CASRANLAAEISEQFF
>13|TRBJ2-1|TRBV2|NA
CAAEEGSYNEQFF
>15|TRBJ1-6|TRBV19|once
CASSPGQDRNSPLHF
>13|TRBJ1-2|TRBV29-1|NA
CSVRDRGWDGYPF
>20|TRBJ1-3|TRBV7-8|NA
CASSLRRGDRGTPSGNTIYF
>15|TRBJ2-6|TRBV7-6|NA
CASSSSESGANVLTF
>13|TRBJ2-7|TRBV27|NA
CASSLMAGYEQYF
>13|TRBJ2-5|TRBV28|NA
CASSLIAKETQYF
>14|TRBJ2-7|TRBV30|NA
CAWSISGRSYEQYF
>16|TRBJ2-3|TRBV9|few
CASSVVSLAGTDTQYF
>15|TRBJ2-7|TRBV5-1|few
CASSRTGNDPYEQYF
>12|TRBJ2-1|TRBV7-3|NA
CSSSLMGDEQFF
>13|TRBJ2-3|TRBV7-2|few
CASSLREKDTQYF
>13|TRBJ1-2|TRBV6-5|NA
CASTDRARGGYTF
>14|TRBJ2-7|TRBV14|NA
CASSPLANPYEQYF